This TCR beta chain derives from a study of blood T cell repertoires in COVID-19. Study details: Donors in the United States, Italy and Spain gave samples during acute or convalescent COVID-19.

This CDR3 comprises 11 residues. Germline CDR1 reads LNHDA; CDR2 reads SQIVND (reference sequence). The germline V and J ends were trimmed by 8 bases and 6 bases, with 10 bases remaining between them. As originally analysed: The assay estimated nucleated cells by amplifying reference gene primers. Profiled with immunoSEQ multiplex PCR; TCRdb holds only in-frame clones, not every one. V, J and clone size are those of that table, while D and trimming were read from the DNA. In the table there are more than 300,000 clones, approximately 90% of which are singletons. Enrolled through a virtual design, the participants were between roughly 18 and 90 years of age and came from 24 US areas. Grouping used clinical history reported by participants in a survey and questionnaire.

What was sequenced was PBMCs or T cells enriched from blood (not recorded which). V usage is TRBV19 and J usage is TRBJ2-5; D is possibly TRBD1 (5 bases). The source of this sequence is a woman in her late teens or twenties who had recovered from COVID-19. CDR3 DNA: TGTGCCAGTCAGGGTTGGAAGACCCAGTACTTC. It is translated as CASQGWKTQYF. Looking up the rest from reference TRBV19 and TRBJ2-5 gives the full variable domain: DGGITQSPKYLFRKEGQNVTLSCEQNLNHDAMYWYRQDPGQGLRLIYYSQIVNDFQKGDIAEGYSVSREKKESFPLTVTSAQKNPTAFYLCASQGWKTQYFGPGTRLLVL.